This TCR beta chain appears in the sequencing data of a study of T cell responses to AZD1222 COVID-19 vaccine. The table came from immunoSEQ multiplex PCR; TCRdb's copy has only in-frame clones and leaves some out. The sample holds about 200,000 clones, approximately 90% seen once. Pooled samples include second doses given at about 4 or 12 weeks. Study-wide findings and caveats: An increase in Spike-specific TCR breadth and depth was observed after two AZD1222 doses.

Between the trimmed V and J ends, which lost 5 bases and 2 bases, there was a span of 8 bases. This CDR3 has 13 residues. CDR1 is SGHTA and CDR2 is FQGTGA in the germline V gene. Comments on this clone: Its antigen is currently unknown.

This sequence originates from an adult who received the AZD1222 COVID-19 vaccine. The material sequenced was peripheral blood, taken 28 days after the second AZD1222 dose. This chain connects TRBV7-3 to TRBJ2-3, with a tentative D call TRBD1 (5 bases). The CDR3 region is CASSATATDTQYF. In nucleotides, the CDR3 is TGTGCCAGCAGCGCGACAGCCACAGATACGCAGTATTTT.